These 27 T cell receptor beta chains share one sample of origin, sequenced in a study of T cell responses to AZD1222 COVID-19 vaccine. Method: immunoSEQ multiplex PCR; TCRdb's copy keeps in-frame clones and lacks some. The table has tens of thousands of clones, around 80% seen once; the top ten hold over 20%. The sequenced sample was peripheral blood, obtained on day 0 of AZD1222 vaccination. Every receptor here comes from an adult in good health.

This clone turned up a few times. The rearrangement joins TRBV27 to TRBJ1-5; D is uncertain. Per the germline V gene, CDR1 is MNHEY and CDR2 is SMNVEV (reference sequence). The CDR3 runs to 14 residues. V gave up 5 bases and J gave up 2 bases, with 10 bases separating them. The CDR3 sequence is CASSHIRGNQPQHF. The CDR3 region has the DNA TGTGCCAGCAGTCACATTAGGGGCAATCAGCCCCAGCATTTT.

The chain carries TRBV19 and TRBJ2-1; 12 bases map to TRBD2. The CDR3 runs to 15 residues. The V segment lost 4 bases and the J segment 6 bases; nucleotides outside the gene matches: 4. Per the germline V gene, CDR1 is LNHDA and CDR2 is SQIVND (reference sequence). The CDR3 DNA reads as TGTGCCAGTAGTACCCTAGCGGGAGGGCTCAATGAGCAGTTCTTC. Protein: CASSTLAGGLNEQFF.

The chain carries TRBV2 and TRBJ1-2, with 7 bases lining up with TRBD1. Germline V gives CDR1 SNHLY, CDR2 FYNNEI. Trimming at V came to 4 bases and at J to 8 bases, leaving 7 bases not matched to a gene. This CDR3 region has 13 residues. The CDR3 is CASSGDRGSGYTF. The CDR3 DNA follows: TGTGCCAGCAGTGGGGACAGAGGATCGGGCTACACCTTC.

This chain links TRBV18 with TRBJ1-5; D unclear. The CDR3 runs 15 residues. Germline CDR1 is KGHSH and CDR2 is LQKENI. Trimming pared 4 bases from V and 4 bases from J, leaving 14 bases between. The CDR3 region has the DNA TGTGCCAGCTCACTACTCTCAACAGAAAATCAGCCCCAGCATTTT. Amino acid sequence: CASSLLSTENQPQHF.

This clone was detected a few times. This sequence joins TRBV27 and TRBJ2-2, with 9 bases identical to TRBD2. The CDR3 runs 15 residues. Per the germline V gene, CDR1 is MNHEY and CDR2 is SMNVEV (reference sequence). After removal of 5 bases from V and 6 bases from J, the junction contained 7 bases not matched to a gene. CDR3 residues: CASSTLAGVAGELFF. The CDR3 bases are TGTGCCAGCAGTACTTTAGCGGGAGTAGCCGGGGAGCTGTTTTTT.

The chain uses TRBV7-2 and TRBJ1-5, with D hard to call. The germline CDR1 and CDR2 sequences are SGHTA and FQGNSA. The CDR3 has 16 residues. The V end was cut by 1 base, the J end by 6 bases, with 16 bases between. The CDR3 DNA reads as TGTGCCAGCAGCTTAGGCGGGCCAGGCGCCCTTCAGCCCCAGCATTTT. It specifies CASSLGGPGALQPQHF.

This sequence joins TRBV28 and TRBJ2-7; 9 nucleotides align to TRBD1. Per the germline V gene, CDR1 is MDHEN and CDR2 is SYDVKM. The CDR3 sequence is 15 residues long. The trim removed 6 bases at V and 5 bases at J, leaving 11 bases unmatched. In nucleotides, the CDR3 is TGTGCCAGCAGCACACCGGGACAGGGAGGAGACGAGCAGTACTTC. Translating gives CASSTPGQGGDEQYF.

The chain uses TRBV18 and TRBJ2-2, with D hard to call. The CDR3 runs to 14 residues. CDR1 is KGHSH and CDR2 is LQKENI in the germline V gene. The germline V and J ends were trimmed by 3 bases and 2 bases, with 7 bases remaining between them. This CDR3 is CASSPGRNTGELFF. The CDR3 coding sequence is TGTGCCAGCTCACCGGGCAGAAACACCGGGGAGCTGTTTTTT. Full variable domain (outside the CDR3, taken from reference TRBV18 and TRBJ2-2): NAGVMQNPRHLVRRRGQEARLRCSPMKGHSHVYWYRQLPEEGLKFMVYLQKENIIDESGMPKERFSAEFPKEGPSILRIQQVVRGDSAAYFCASSPGRNTGELFFGEGSRLTVL.

The chain has TRBV4-2 and TRBJ1-6; no firm D call. The V gene's germline CDR1 is LGHNA and CDR2 YNFKEQ. This CDR3 is 16 amino acids long. Trimming cost V 0 bases and J 6 bases, with 12 bases left between them. The CDR3 spells CASSQDTSYGNSPLHF. The CDR3 bases are TGTGCCAGCAGCCAAGATACGAGTTATGGTAATTCACCCCTCCACTTT.

The V and J genes are TRBV6-5 and TRBJ1-4; possible D gene TRBD1, 5 bases. The CDR3 loop spans 16 amino acids. The germline V gene has CDR1 MNHEY and CDR2 SVGAGI. The ends were cut back, 3 bases at V and 8 bases at J, with 19 bases in the middle. DNA for the CDR3: TGTGCCAGCAGTTATTCTGTCCCCAGGGAAGGAGAAAAACTGTTTTTT. Translated, it gives CASSYSVPREGEKLFF.

The rearrangement joins TRBV27 to TRBJ2-2, with TRBD1 as a possible D gene (6 bases). With 2 bases removed from V and 6 bases from J, the gap between germline ends came to 10 bases. The CDR3 spans 14 residues. The germline gives CDR1 MNHEY, CDR2 SMNVEV (reference sequence). CDR3 DNA: TGTGCCAGCAGTTTACGGACAGTGGCCGGGGAGCTGTTTTTT. This sequence encodes CASSLRTVAGELFF.

V and J are TRBV5-1 and TRBJ2-5; 7 positions match TRBD1. V shed 0 bases and J 4 bases; nucleotides not matched to a gene: 12. Germline assignment: CDR1 SGHRS and CDR2 YFSETQ. The CDR3 consists of 17 residues. The DNA for the CDR3 is TGCGCCAGCAGCTTGGTCGGGACAGCGAAGCCGGGAGAGACCCAGTACTTC. Amino acids: CASSLVGTAKPGETQYF. Complete variable domain (other parts from reference TRBV5-1 and TRBJ2-5): KAGVTQTPRYLIKTRGQQVTLSCSPISGHRSVSWYQQTPGQGLQFLFEYFSETQRNKGNFPGRFSGRQFSNSRSEMNVSTLELGDSALYLCASSLVGTAKPGETQYFGPGTRLLVL.

The chain links TRBV10-1 to TRBJ1-5, with a possible D match to TRBD1 (5 bases). Germline V gene sequence: CDR1 WNHNN, CDR2 SYGVQD (reference sequence). The CDR3 runs to 18 residues. V lost 0 bases to trimming and J lost 5 bases, with 20 bases between them. The CDR3 is CASSESCLCRDHHQPQHF. The CDR3 coding sequence is TGCGCCAGCAGTGAGTCGTGTCTGTGCAGGGATCATCATCAGCCCCAGCATTTT.

This clone was counted only a few times. This sequence joins TRBV30 and TRBJ2-1, with 9 bases identical to TRBD2. Germline V CDR1 and CDR2: GTSNPN, SVGIG (reference sequence). The CDR3 spans 14 residues. CDR3 sequence reads: CASGSISARNEQFF. Here the CDR3 DNA reads TGTGCTAGCGGGAGCATTTCGGCCCGCAATGAGCAGTTCTTC.

In regard to this clone: At the DNA level, this CDR3 is encoded by other sequences in the same sample as well. The chain couples TRBV7-9 to TRBJ1-4; D not certain. V was cut by 4 bases and J by 3 bases, with 9 bases left in between. CDR3 length equals 14 residues. Per the germline V gene, CDR1 is SEHNR and CDR2 is FQNEAQ (reference sequence). The CDR3 here is CASSSQFANEKLFF. The CDR3 DNA is TGTGCCAGCAGCTCACAGTTTGCTAATGAAAAACTGTTTTTT. The full variable domain, rest sourced from reference TRBV7-9 and TRBJ1-4, is DTGVSQNPRHKITKRGQNVTFRCDPISEHNRLYWYRQTLGQGPEFLTYFQNEAQLEKSRLLSDRFSAERPKGSFSTLEIQRTEQGDSAMYLCASSSQFANEKLFFGSGTQLSVL.

V and J are TRBV7-2 and TRBJ2-7; TRBD2 aligns across 10 bases. V lost 1 base to trimming and J lost 4 bases; unmatched junction nucleotides: 4. Germline CDR1 and CDR2: SGHTA and FQGNSA. The CDR3 spans 15 residues. Here the CDR3 reads CASSLGLAGFYEQYF. The CDR3 region has the DNA TGTGCCAGCAGCTTAGGACTAGCGGGCTTTTACGAGCAGTACTTC.

The V and J genes are TRBV5-6 and TRBJ2-3; 10 bases line up with TRBD2. The CDR3 spans 14 residues. The ends lost 6 bases at V and 4 bases at J; junction bases unmatched: 5. CDR1 is SGHDT, CDR2 YYEEEE, per germline. In DNA form, the CDR3 reads TGTGCCAGCACCGCCAGCGGGAGGGCAGATACGCAGTATTTT. Its translation is CASTASGRADTQYF.

This chain connects TRBV3-1 (or the pseudogene TRBV3-2) to TRBJ2-7, with TRBD1 matching 9 bases. The CDR3 covers 15 residues. CDR1 and CDR2 (germline): LGHDT, YNNKEL (reference sequence). Germline trimming cut 0 bases from V and 4 bases from J; bases unmatched to any gene: 4. The CDR3 is CASSQEWDREYEQYF. CDR3 DNA: TGTGCCAGCAGCCAAGAGTGGGACAGGGAGTACGAGCAGTACTTC.

This CDR3 is CASSQASPYEQYF. CDR3 sequence (DNA): TGTGCCAGCAGCCAAGCTTCACCTTACGAGCAGTACTTC. The chain combines TRBV3-1 (or the pseudogene TRBV3-2) with TRBJ2-7; D remains ambiguous. Germline V gene data show CDR1 as LGHDT and CDR2 as YNNKEL (reference sequence). There are 13 residues in the CDR3. Trimming removed 1 base at V and 4 bases at J, with 8 bases between.

The chain combines TRBV13 with TRBJ2-1; 8 nucleotides agree with TRBD2. V gave up 5 bases and J gave up 1 base; unmatched junction bases: 7. Germline values: CDR1 PRHDT, CDR2 FYEKMQ (reference sequence). The CDR3 consists of 16 residues. The CDR3 reads CASSLGGRRSYNEQFF. In DNA, the CDR3 is TGTGCCAGCAGCCTCGGCGGGAGGAGATCCTACAATGAGCAGTTCTTC.

The gene calls are TRBV27 and TRBJ1-6, with TRBD1 matching over 11 bases. This CDR3 region has 14 residues. Germline assignment: CDR1 MNHEY and CDR2 SMNVEV (reference sequence). The V gene end was trimmed by 6 bases and the J gene end by 13 bases; junction bases not matched to a gene: 8. For the CDR3, the DNA is TGTGCCAGCAGCGGGGACAGGGGGACCTTTCCCCTCCACTTT. Residues: CASSGDRGTFPLHF.

The chain recombines TRBV28 with TRBJ2-5; TRBD1 agrees at 7 bases. The CDR3 totals 15 residues. The V and J ends lost 3 bases and 1 base, in that order; junction bases with no gene match: 5. CDR1 is MDHEN and CDR2 is SYDVKM in the germline V gene. The CDR3 nucleotides are TGTGCCAGCAGTTTTAAGGGGGCCTTCCAAGAGACCCAGTACTTC. Protein sequence: CASSFKGAFQETQYF.

The chain employs TRBV18 and TRBJ2-1; TRBD2 aligns across 7 bases. The CDR3 runs 15 residues. In germline, CDR1 is KGHSH, CDR2 LQKENI. Trimming cost V 5 bases and J 4 bases; bases outside gene matches: 8. This CDR3 is CASSSLAGDYNEQFF. The CDR3 bases are TGTGCCAGCTCATCCCTGGCGGGAGATTACAATGAGCAGTTCTTC.

The chain is built from TRBV6-5 and TRBJ2-3; D gene uncertain. Trimming left V 6 bases short and J 5 bases short, with 18 bases between. In germline, CDR1 is MNHEY, CDR2 SVGAGI. CDR3 length: 15 residues. CDR3 sequence (DNA): TGTGCCAGCAGCGCGCGGTGGGCGTCAGGAGATACGCAGTATTTT. This gives the protein CASSARWASGDTQYF.

The chain joins TRBV18 to TRBJ2-2, with D maybe TRBD1 (5 bases). The CDR3 consists of 15 residues. V lost 0 bases to trimming and J lost 6 bases, with 11 bases between them. Germline loops: CDR1 KGHSH, CDR2 LQKENI. The DNA for the CDR3 is TGTGCCAGCTCACCACCAAATCTAGGGGCCGGGGAGCTGTTTTTT. It is translated as CASSPPNLGAGELFF. The variable domain in full, with the rest retrieved from reference TRBV18 and TRBJ2-2, is NAGVMQNPRHLVRRRGQEARLRCSPMKGHSHVYWYRQLPEEGLKFMVYLQKENIIDESGMPKERFSAEFPKEGPSILRIQQVVRGDSAAYFCASSPPNLGAGELFFGEGSRLTVL.

The CDR3 DNA is TGTGCCAGCAGTGAATACACTAGCGGGAGCGATGAGCAGTTCTTC. Protein sequence: CASSEYTSGSDEQFF. This rearrangement joins TRBV25-1 to TRBJ2-1, with 11 bases identical to TRBD2. Germline assignment: CDR1 MGHDK and CDR2 SYGVNS. This CDR3 is 15 amino acids long. Trimming at V came to 0 bases and at J to 8 bases, leaving 3 bases not matched to a gene.

DNA for the CDR3: TGTGCCAGCAGCATGCGAGACAGGGTGAATGCTTTCTTT. Translated, it gives CASSMRDRVNAFF. The rearrangement links TRBV5-8 to TRBJ1-1, with 7 positions matching TRBD1. The germline gives CDR1 SGHTS, CDR2 YDEGEE. Trimming took 4 bases from V and 11 from J; bases not matched to a gene: 11. The CDR3 loop spans 13 amino acids. The complete variable domain, with remaining parts taken from reference TRBV5-8 and TRBJ1-1, reads EAGVTQSPTHLIKTRGQQATLRCSPISGHTSVYWYQQALGLGLQFLLWYDEGEERNRGNFPPRFSGRQFPNYSSELNVNALELEDSALYLCASSMRDRVNAFFGQGTRLTVV.